Listed below are T cell receptor beta chains from one sample, sequenced in a study of early T cells in non-severe SARS-CoV-2 infection. One entry per CDR3 protein, called by TCRdb with MiXCR from the 5' RACE reads. The data hold 95,000 to 110,000 distinct CDR3 sequences, with 11% observed a single time. Material for sequencing was whole blood. The receptors were gathered from an adult who was a healthcare worker with PCR-confirmed SARS-CoV-2 infection or an uninfected control (not recorded which). Both conserved end residues are part of each CDR3. A D gene is named only where the DNA matches it firmly. Clone size is not always given. Where it is, it says once, few, many or a class for expanded clones.

cdr3_aa: CASSSGQGNTDTQYF
cdr3_nt: TGTGCCAGCAGTTCTGGACAGGGGAACACAGATACGCAGTATTTT
v_call: TRBV6-4
clone_size: many
d_call: TRBD1
j_call: TRBJ2-3

cdr3_aa: CASSMMQGSGGYTF
cdr3_nt: TGTGCCAGTAGTATGATGCAGGGTTCTGGTGGCTACACCTTC
v_call: TRBV19
clone_size: NA
d_call: NA
j_call: TRBJ1-2

cdr3_aa: CASSLEPRAETQYF
cdr3_nt: TGTGCCAGCAGCTTAGAGCCCAGGGCGGAGACCCAGTACTTC
v_call: TRBV7-9
clone_size: NA
d_call: NA
j_call: TRBJ2-5

cdr3_aa: CASTPTRSGELFF
cdr3_nt: TGTGCCAGCACCCCGACTAGGAGTGGGGAGCTGTTTTTT
v_call: TRBV7-2
clone_size: few
d_call: NA
j_call: TRBJ2-2

cdr3_aa: CASSHLAGETDTQYF
cdr3_nt: TGTGCCAGCAGTCATCTAGCGGGAGAAACAGATACGCAGTATTTT
v_call: TRBV7-9
clone_size: NA
d_call: TRBD2
j_call: TRBJ2-3

cdr3_aa: CASSQEADSRYEQYF
cdr3_nt: TGTGCCAGCAGCCAAGAGGCAGACAGCCGCTACGAGCAGTACTTC
v_call: TRBV4-2
clone_size: many
d_call: NA
j_call: TRBJ2-7

cdr3_aa: CASSEAKTGPNTEAFF
cdr3_nt: TGTGCCAGCAGTGAAGCCAAAACAGGGCCCAACACTGAAGCTTTCTTT
v_call: TRBV2
clone_size: few
d_call: NA
j_call: TRBJ1-1

cdr3_aa: CASSRRGPVYGYTF
cdr3_nt: TGTGCCAGCAGCAGACGGGGCCCGGTTTATGGCTACACCTTC
v_call: TRBV7-2
clone_size: many
d_call: NA
j_call: TRBJ1-2

cdr3_aa: CASSLPSRDFYEQYF
cdr3_nt: TGTGCCAGCAGCTTACCGTCCCGGGACTTCTACGAGCAGTACTTC
v_call: TRBV7-9
clone_size: many
d_call: NA
j_call: TRBJ2-7

cdr3_aa: CASSLGTQTSDEQFF
cdr3_nt: TGTGCCAGCAGCTTAGGAACCCAGACTAGCGATGAGCAGTTCTTC
v_call: TRBV11-3
clone_size: NA
d_call: TRBD2
j_call: TRBJ2-1

cdr3_aa: CAWGTATLTGELFF
cdr3_nt: TGTGCCTGGGGGACCGCTACCCTTACCGGGGAGCTGTTTTTT
v_call: TRBV30
clone_size: NA
d_call: NA
j_call: TRBJ2-2

cdr3_aa: CSARGQGVGTQYF
cdr3_nt: TGCAGTGCTAGAGGGCAAGGAGTGGGTACGCAGTATTTT
v_call: TRBV20-1
clone_size: NA
d_call: NA
j_call: TRBJ2-3

cdr3_aa: CASSLPDRVFF
cdr3_nt: TGTGCCAGCAGTTTGCCGGACAGGGTATTCTTT
v_call: TRBV28
clone_size: many
d_call: TRBD1
j_call: TRBJ1-1

cdr3_aa: CASSLLWSYEQYF
cdr3_nt: TGTGCCAGCAGTTTATTGTGGTCCTACGAGCAGTACTTC
v_call: TRBV12-3/TRBV12-4
clone_size: few
d_call: NA
j_call: TRBJ2-7

cdr3_aa: CATRQGASYEQYF
cdr3_nt: TGTGCCACAAGACAGGGGGCCTCCTACGAGCAGTACTTC
v_call: TRBV19
clone_size: many
d_call: TRBD1
j_call: TRBJ2-7

cdr3_aa: CASRRPGGNTGELFF
cdr3_nt: TGTGCCAGCAGAAGACCGGGGGGAAACACCGGGGAGCTGTTTTTT
v_call: TRBV6-5
clone_size: many
d_call: TRBD2
j_call: TRBJ2-2

cdr3_aa: CASSAQGMETQYF
cdr3_nt: TGCGCCAGCAGCGCACAGGGGATGGAGACCCAGTACTTC
v_call: TRBV5-1
clone_size: many
d_call: TRBD1
j_call: TRBJ2-5

cdr3_aa: CSARGPAGFPPTYEQYF
cdr3_nt: TGCAGTGCTAGAGGCCCAGCGGGATTCCCCCCAACCTACGAGCAGTACTTC
v_call: TRBV20-1
clone_size: many
d_call: TRBD2
j_call: TRBJ2-7